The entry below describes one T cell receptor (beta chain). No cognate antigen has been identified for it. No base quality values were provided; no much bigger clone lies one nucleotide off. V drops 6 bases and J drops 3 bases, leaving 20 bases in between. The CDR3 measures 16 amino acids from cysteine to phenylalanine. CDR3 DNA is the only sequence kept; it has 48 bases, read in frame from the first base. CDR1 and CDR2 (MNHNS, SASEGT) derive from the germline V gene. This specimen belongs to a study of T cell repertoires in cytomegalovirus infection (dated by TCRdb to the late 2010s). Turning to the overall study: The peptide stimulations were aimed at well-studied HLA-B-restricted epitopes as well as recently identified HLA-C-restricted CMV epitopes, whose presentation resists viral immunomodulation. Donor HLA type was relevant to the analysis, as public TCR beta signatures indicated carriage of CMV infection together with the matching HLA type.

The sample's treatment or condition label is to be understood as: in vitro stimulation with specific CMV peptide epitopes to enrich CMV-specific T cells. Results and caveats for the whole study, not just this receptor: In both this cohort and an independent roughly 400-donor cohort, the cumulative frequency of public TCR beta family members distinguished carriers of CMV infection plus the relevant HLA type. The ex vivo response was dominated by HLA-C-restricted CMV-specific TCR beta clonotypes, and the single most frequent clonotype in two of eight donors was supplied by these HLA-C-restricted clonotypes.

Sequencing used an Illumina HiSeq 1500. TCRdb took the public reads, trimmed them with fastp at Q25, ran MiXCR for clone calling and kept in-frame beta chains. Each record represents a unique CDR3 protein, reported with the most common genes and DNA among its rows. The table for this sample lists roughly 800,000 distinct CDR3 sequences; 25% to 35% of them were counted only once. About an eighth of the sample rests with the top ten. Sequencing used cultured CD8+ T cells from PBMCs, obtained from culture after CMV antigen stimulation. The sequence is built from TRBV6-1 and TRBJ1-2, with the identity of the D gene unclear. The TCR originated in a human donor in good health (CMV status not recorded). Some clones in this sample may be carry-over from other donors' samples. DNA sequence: TGTGCCAGCAGCCCTCCGGCGGGGAGGCTAGACTATGGCTACACCTTC. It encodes CASSPPAGRLDYGYTF.